Listed here are 29 T cell receptor beta chains from one sample, sequenced in a study of shared clonotypes between healthy human individuals. Clones were sequenced by immunoSEQ multiplex PCR, and TCRdb holds only the in-frame ones, with some missing. This table holds millions of clones, over 85% found once. The sequenced sample consisted of naive CD4+ T cells from PBMCs. Subset here: CD45RA+ positively selected. Every receptor here comes from a man between 18 and 35 years old in good health. Some clones in this sample may be carry-over from other donors' samples.

On this clone: The sample has other DNA sequences that encode this CDR3 too. V is TRBV7-9 and J is TRBJ2-3, with D uncertain. The germline V and J ends were trimmed by 4 bases and 3 bases, with 5 bases remaining between them. The CDR3 is 12 residues long. The germline CDR1 and CDR2 sequences are SEHNR and FQNEAQ (reference sequence). The CDR3 DNA reads TGTGCCAGCAGCTCTGGGACAGATACGCAGTATTTT. This encodes CASSSGTDTQYF.

The chain joins TRBV7-3 to TRBJ2-2; D is undetermined. The germline V and J ends were trimmed by 1 base and 2 bases, with 8 bases remaining between them. The CDR3 totals 15 residues. CDR1 and CDR2 (germline): SGHTA, FQGTGA. Written as DNA, the CDR3 is TGTGCCAGCAGCTTAAACTCTCCAAACACCGGGGAGCTGTTTTTT. Translating it yields CASSLNSPNTGELFF.

The chain links TRBV5-8 to TRBJ1-1; D possibly corresponds to TRBD1 (5 bases). The germline CDR1 and CDR2 sequences are SGHTS and YDEGEE. Trimming removed 6 bases from V and 4 bases from J, with 13 bases in between. This CDR3 has 13 amino acids. CDR3 sequence reads: CASTEQVSTEAFF. CDR3 DNA sequence: TGTGCCAGCACGGAACAGGTTAGCACTGAAGCTTTCTTT.

This rearrangement joins TRBV28 to TRBJ1-3; D gene unclear. Germline V gene data show CDR1 as MDHEN and CDR2 as SYDVKM. V shed 6 bases and J shed 4 bases, with 7 bases lying between them. The length of the CDR3 is 12 residues. The DNA of the CDR3 is TGTGCCAGCAGCGCATTAGGAAACACCATATATTTT. It specifies CASSALGNTIYF.

This sequence joins TRBV28 and TRBJ1-1; D possibly corresponds to TRBD1 (5 bases). V lost 9 bases and J lost 4, with 18 bases in between. CDR1 is MDHEN and CDR2 is SYDVKM in the germline V gene. The CDR3 length is 14 residues. The CDR3 loop is CASMSQPRGTEAFF. The CDR3 DNA reads TGTGCCAGTATGTCCCAGCCTAGGGGCACTGAAGCTTTCTTT.

V gene TRBV7-2 combines with J gene TRBJ2-2, with D possibly being TRBD1 (6 bases). CDR3 length: 15 amino acids. The germline V gene encodes CDR1 SGHTA and CDR2 FQGNSA. V was trimmed by 5 bases and J by 0 bases, leaving 10 bases between them. The CDR3 loop is CASSLWTANTGELFF. CDR3 DNA: TGTGCCAGCAGCCTCTGGACAGCGAACACCGGGGAGCTGTTTTTT.

The chain links TRBV27 to TRBJ2-5; D is possibly TRBD1 (5 bases). The J call may be mistaken, given a closer DNA end match to TRBJ2-7. The CDR3 extends over 15 amino acids. Per the germline V gene, CDR1 is MNHEY and CDR2 is SMNVEV (reference sequence). DNA for the CDR3: TGTGCCAGCAGTGCCTATGCAGGGATCTCCTACGAGCAGTACTTC. This codes for CASSAYAGISYEQYF.

The rearrangement joins TRBV7-2 to TRBJ2-3; D may be TRBD2 (5 bases). The CDR3 consists of 15 residues. In germline, CDR1 is SGHTA, CDR2 FQGNSA. V lost 4 bases and J lost 0, with 11 bases in between. The CDR3 sequence is CASSSGSSSTDTQYF. Written as DNA, the CDR3 is TGTGCCAGCAGCTCGGGATCCTCTAGCACAGATACGCAGTATTTT.

V and J are TRBV11-2 and TRBJ1-2; D is uncertain. The V end was cut by 5 bases, the J end by 6 bases, with 13 bases between. Germline assignment: CDR1 SGHAT and CDR2 FQNNGV. The length of the CDR3 is 13 residues. For the CDR3, the DNA is TGTGCCAGCAGCACGAATGGCGGCGATGGCTACACCTTC. Encoded protein: CASSTNGGDGYTF.

The count of this clone is one. The chain couples TRBV7-3 to TRBJ2-5, with D possibly being TRBD2 (5 bases). The germline V and J ends were trimmed by 1 base and 1 base, with 10 bases remaining between them. Germline V gives CDR1 SGHTA, CDR2 FQGTGA. The CDR3 sequence is 15 residues long. CDR3 nucleotide sequence: TGTGCCAGCAGCTTAAGCCCTAGCAGCCAAGAGACCCAGTACTTC. Translating gives CASSLSPSSQETQYF.

The V call is TRBV5-1, the J call TRBJ2-3, with no clear D. The V end lost 4 bases, the J end lost 0 bases, and 9 bases lay between the germline ends. This CDR3 comprises 14 residues. The germline V gene has CDR1 SGHRS and CDR2 YFSETQ. Here the CDR3 reads CASSTATSTDTQYF. Here the CDR3 DNA reads TGCGCCAGCAGCACGGCCACTAGCACAGATACGCAGTATTTT.

Worth noting for this clone: The sample carries other DNA sequences with the same CDR3. The gene calls are TRBV5-1 and TRBJ2-7; D unresolved. The germline CDR1 and CDR2 sequences are SGHRS and YFSETQ. The CDR3 runs 11 residues. Trimming stripped 2 bases from V and 5 bases from J, with 5 bases between. The CDR3 DNA reads as TGCGCCAGCAGCTTAAAGAACGAGCAGTACTTC. Protein: CASSLKNEQYF.

This chain joins TRBV19 and TRBJ1-1; 12 bases agree with TRBD1. The CDR3 is 16 amino acids. V dropped 6 bases and J dropped 4; count of bases not matched to a gene: 9. CDR1 is LNHDA, CDR2 SQIVND, per germline (reference sequence). Here the CDR3 DNA reads TGTGCCAGTAGCAAGGGACAGGGGGCCTTGGGCACTGAAGCTTTCTTT. Translated: CASSKGQGALGTEAFF. Full variable domain (remainder filled in from reference TRBV19 and TRBJ1-1): DGGITQSPKYLFRKEGQNVTLSCEQNLNHDAMYWYRQDPGQGLRLIYYSQIVNDFQKGDIAEGYSVSREKKESFPLTVTSAQKNPTAFYLCASSKGQGALGTEAFFGQGTRLTVV.

V gene TRBV5-1 combines with J gene TRBJ1-1, with D perhaps matching TRBD1 (6 bases). The ends were cut back, 4 bases at V and 10 bases at J, with 14 bases in the middle. CDR3 length: 12 residues. CDR1 is SGHRS, CDR2 YFSETQ, per germline. In DNA, the CDR3 is TGCGCCAGCAGCCGAATCGAGGGGGGAGCTTTCTTT. As protein: CASSRIEGGAFF.

Worth noting for this clone: The same CDR3 also results from other DNA sequences found in this sample. The gene calls are TRBV30 and TRBJ1-5; D remains ambiguous. Germline lookup yields CDR1 GTSNPN and CDR2 SVGIG (reference sequence). Trimming took off 1 base at V and 0 bases at J, with 1 base between the two ends. The CDR3 has 12 amino acids. CDR3 sequence: CAWSGSNQPQHF. DNA for the CDR3: TGTGCCTGGAGTGGTAGCAATCAGCCCCAGCATTTT. Filled out from reference TRBV30 and TRBJ1-5, the complete variable domain reads SQTIHQWPATLVQPVGSPLSLECTVEGTSNPNLYWYRQAAGRGLQLLFYSVGIGQISSEVPQNLSASRPQDRQFILSSKKLLLSDSGFYLCAWSGSNQPQHFGDGTRLSIL.

With respect to this clone: Other DNA sequences within the sample encode an identical CDR3. The V call is TRBV5-1, the J call TRBJ2-3; 9 nucleotides match TRBD2. This CDR3 contains 14 residues. Trimming cost V 3 bases and J 6 bases; bases outside gene matches: 5. Germline values: CDR1 SGHRS, CDR2 YFSETQ. CDR3 amino acids: CASSSGTSRDTQYF. The DNA of the CDR3 is TGCGCCAGCAGCTCCGGGACTAGCAGGGATACGCAGTATTTT.

In regard to this clone: As the CDR3 is not closed by the conserved phenylalanine or tryptophan, this likely results from a read error. The limits of the CDR3 on the DNA are not certain, so only TCRdb's listed CDR3 is given. The V and J genes are TRBV28 and TRBJ1-1. Germline V CDR1 and CDR2: MDHEN, SYDVKM. The CDR3 is 12 residues long, counting both termini. CDR3 in amino acids: CASSLYGGRSSY.

The chain couples TRBV29-1 to TRBJ2-3; the D gene is possibly TRBD1 (6 bases). Trimming cost V 5 bases and J 4 bases, with 10 bases left between them. This CDR3 has 12 residues. Germline values: CDR1 SQVTM, CDR2 ANQGSEA. The CDR3 loop reads CSVKQGADTQYF. The CDR3 region has the DNA TGCAGCGTTAAACAGGGAGCAGATACGCAGTATTTT.

This chain uses TRBV5-6 with TRBJ2-3; the D gene is possibly TRBD2 (6 bases). Trimming removed 1 base at V and 8 bases at J, with 14 bases between. The CDR3 contains 14 residues. The germline V gene encodes CDR1 SGHDT and CDR2 YYEEEE. The CDR3 bases are TGTGCCAGCAGCTTGCGGGAGAAATTCAGTACGCAGTATTTT. Its translation is CASSLREKFSTQYF.

With regard to this clone: The sample has other DNA sequences that encode this CDR3 too. J is TRBJ2-3 and V is TRBV7-2; D gene ambiguous. Germline V gives CDR1 SGHTA, CDR2 FQGNSA. The CDR3 extends over 13 amino acids. V shed 1 base and J shed 0 bases, with 2 bases lying between them. Here the CDR3 DNA reads TGTGCCAGCAGCTTAGGGAGCACAGATACGCAGTATTTT. It encodes CASSLGSTDTQYF.

J is TRBJ2-2 and V is TRBV7-9; TRBD1 matches at 8 bases. Germline trimming cut 4 bases from V and 6 bases from J; bases unmatched to any gene: 7. The CDR3 runs 15 residues. From germline, CDR1 is SEHNR and CDR2 FQNEAQ (reference sequence). The CDR3 region has the DNA TGTGCCAGCAGCTCCGACAGGGGAGTGGCCGGGGAGCTGTTTTTT. Translated, it gives CASSSDRGVAGELFF.

CDR3 in DNA: TGTGCCAGCAGCTTAGCGGTAAGCTCCTACAATGAGCAGTTCTTC. Protein product: CASSLAVSSYNEQFF. The gene calls are TRBV5-4 and TRBJ2-1; a possible D gene is TRBD2 (5 bases). This CDR3 spans 15 amino acids. Germline CDR1 SGHNT, CDR2 YYREEE (reference sequence). The ends were cut back, 2 bases at V and 0 bases at J, with 9 bases in the middle.

This clone was counted a few times. This chain joins TRBV7-3 and TRBJ1-1; D gene unclear. Germline V lookup: CDR1 SGHTA, CDR2 FQGTGA. Trimming left V 6 bases short and J 0 bases short, with 8 bases between. This CDR3 is built from 13 residues. The CDR3 here is CASSYHLNTEAFF. CDR3 sequence (DNA): TGTGCCAGCAGTTACCATTTGAACACTGAAGCTTTCTTT.

This sequence joins TRBV7-9 and TRBJ2-1, with TRBD2 matching over 13 bases. This CDR3 is 14 amino acids long. V gave up 5 bases and J gave up 8 bases; unmatched junction bases: 3. Per germline, CDR1 SEHNR and CDR2 FQNEAQ (reference sequence). This CDR3 is CASSRTSGSHEQFF. The DNA of the CDR3 is TGTGCCAGCAGCCGGACTAGCGGGAGTCATGAGCAGTTCTTC.

As concerns this clone: The same CDR3 can be traced to other DNA sequences in this sample. The chain employs TRBV6-5 and TRBJ1-1; perhaps TRBD1 as D (5 bases). The CDR3 extends over 13 amino acids. CDR1 MNHEY and CDR2 SVGAGI come from the germline V gene. Trimming shortened V by 2 bases and J by 1 base, and 5 bases separated the two germline ends. CDR3: CASSYRGNTEAFF. CDR3 DNA sequence: TGTGCCAGCAGTTACAGGGGGAACACTGAAGCTTTCTTT.

J is TRBJ2-2 and V is TRBV9; perhaps D is TRBD1 or TRBD2 (7 bases each). Germline loops: CDR1 SGDLS, CDR2 YYNGEE. V was shortened by 4 bases and J by 3 bases, with 16 bases between the two germline ends. The CDR3 length is 16 residues. In DNA form, the CDR3 reads TGTGCCAGCAGCACAGGGGCCGGGGGGTACACCGGGGAGCTGTTTTTT. Protein sequence: CASSTGAGGYTGELFF.

Worth noting for this clone: Other DNA sequences in the same sample also yield this CDR3. The rearrangement uses TRBV7-9 and TRBJ1-4; a weak D match, TRBD1 (5 bases). The CDR3 has 15 amino acids. Between the trimmed V and J ends, which lost 5 bases and 0 bases, there was a span of 10 bases. The V gene's germline CDR1 is SEHNR and CDR2 FQNEAQ (reference sequence). The chain's CDR3 is CASSPQGATNEKLFF. The CDR3 nucleotides read TGTGCCAGCAGCCCCCAAGGGGCAACTAATGAAAAACTGTTTTTT.

The chain is built from TRBV5-1 and TRBJ1-1; TRBD1 is a possible D gene (5 bases). The V end lost 3 bases, the J end lost 8 bases, and 17 bases lay between the germline ends. Per germline, CDR1 SGHRS and CDR2 YFSETQ. This CDR3 has 14 amino acids. The CDR3 sequence: CASSYGGGDREAFF. CDR3 in DNA: TGCGCCAGCAGCTACGGGGGAGGAGACCGAGAAGCTTTCTTT. Variable domain in full (rest from reference TRBV5-1 and TRBJ1-1): KAGVTQTPRYLIKTRGQQVTLSCSPISGHRSVSWYQQTPGQGLQFLFEYFSETQRNKGNFPGRFSGRQFSNSRSEMNVSTLELGDSALYLCASSYGGGDREAFFGQGTRLTVV.

On this clone: Other DNA sequences of this sample code for an identical CDR3. This chain connects TRBV2 to TRBJ1-1; D uncertain. V lost 2 bases and J lost 2, with 6 bases in between. CDR3 length equals 13 residues. The V gene's germline CDR1 is SNHLY and CDR2 FYNNEI. CDR3 bases: TGTGCCAGCAGTGAAAACAGAAACACTGAAGCTTTCTTT. As protein: CASSENRNTEAFF.